This T cell receptor beta chain was captured in a study of OX40 agonist ivuxolimab in advanced cancers. Study-wide findings and caveats: There were, on average, more expanded clones in CD8+ T cells than in CD4+.

The J segment lost 4 bases and the V segment lost 4 bases, leaving 4 bases of the junction unmatched. This CDR3 has 14 residues. CDR1 is SGHAT, CDR2 FQNNGV, per germline. As concerns this clone: Its antigen is not known.

Assay: immunoSEQ multiplex PCR; the TCRdb copy retains only in-frame clones and omits some. The profile covers 80,000 or so clones, with around four fifths appearing a single time and around 1.8% taken by the ten largest. This clonotype originated in an adult with an advanced solid tumor such as melanoma, head and neck, liver or kidney cancer. Here the sequenced sample was CD4+ or CD8+ T cells sorted from blood, taken in a trial of the OX40 agonist ivuxolimab. This rearrangement joins TRBV11-2 to TRBJ2-7, with 10 bases fitting TRBD1. This CDR3 reads CASSSRTGGYEQYF. DNA of the CDR3: TGTGCCAGCAGCTCTAGGACAGGGGGATACGAGCAGTACTTC. Full variable domain (outside the CDR3, taken from reference TRBV11-2 and TRBJ2-7): EAGVAQSPRYKIIEKRQSVAFWCNPISGHATLYWYQQILGQGPKLLIQFQNNGVVDDSQLPKDRFSAERLKGVDSTLKIQPAKLEDSAVYLCASSSRTGGYEQYFGPGTRLTVT.